These T cell receptor beta chains were read from a single sample in a study of regulatory T cells in long-lasting Graves disease. TCRdb called the multiplex PCR reads again in MiXCR, with one record for every CDR3 protein. This table holds hundreds of thousands of distinct CDR3 sequences, less than 25% found once. This sample comprised peripheral blood mononuclear cells (PBMCs), obtained when the disease was refractory, from a patient treated with antithyroid drugs. The receptor set was obtained from a female donor with Graves disease. CDR3s include the opening cysteine and the closing phenylalanine or tryptophan. The order of the fields is V gene, clone size, D gene, CDR3 length, J gene, CDR3 DNA, CDR3 protein. D genes are given only for firm matches. Clone size is given for some rows only: seen once, a few or many times, or a class if the clone is expanded.

v_call: TRBV30; clone_size: few; d_call: NA; cdr3_length: 14; j_call: TRBJ2-7; cdr3_nt: TGTGCCGGGTCGTGGGGGGGCCAGTCCTACGAGCAGTACTTC; cdr3_aa: CAGSWGGQSYEQYF
v_call: TRBV24-1; clone_size: few; d_call: TRBD2; cdr3_length: 19; j_call: TRBJ2-2; cdr3_nt: TGTGCCACCAGTGACCGGACTAGCGGGAGGGCCCGGGACACCGGGGAGCTGTTTTTT; cdr3_aa: CATSDRTSGRARDTGELFF
v_call: TRBV7-2; clone_size: few; d_call: NA; cdr3_length: 16; j_call: TRBJ1-1; cdr3_nt: TGTGCCAGCAGCTTAAGGGATCCAATGATGAACACTGAAGCTTTCTTT; cdr3_aa: CASSLRDPMMNTEAFF
v_call: TRBV27; clone_size: many; d_call: NA; cdr3_length: 13; j_call: TRBJ1-1; cdr3_nt: TGTGCCAGCAGGGGACACTCGAACACTGAAGCTTTCTTT; cdr3_aa: CASRGHSNTEAFF
v_call: TRBV27; clone_size: once; d_call: NA; cdr3_length: 16; j_call: TRBJ2-4; cdr3_nt: TGTGCCAGCAGGGACACAGGAGCACTAGCCAAAAACATTCAGTACTTC; cdr3_aa: CASRDTGALAKNIQYF
v_call: TRBV5-4; clone_size: few; d_call: NA; cdr3_length: 16; j_call: TRBJ1-1; cdr3_nt: TGTGCCAGCAGCTTGGGGGCAGCACCGATGAACACTGAAGCTTTCTTT; cdr3_aa: CASSLGAAPMNTEAFF
v_call: TRBV5-1; clone_size: NA; d_call: TRBD1; cdr3_length: 14; j_call: TRBJ2-7; cdr3_nt: TGCGCCAGCAGCTTTCAGGACAGGGGCCACGAGCAGTACTTC; cdr3_aa: CASSFQDRGHEQYF
v_call: TRBV18; clone_size: few; d_call: NA; cdr3_length: 15; j_call: TRBJ1-3; cdr3_nt: TGTGCCAGCTCACTCTACGGGCTCGCTGGAAACACCATATATTTT; cdr3_aa: CASSLYGLAGNTIYF
v_call: TRBV20-1; clone_size: many; d_call: NA; cdr3_length: 13; j_call: TRBJ1-2; cdr3_nt: TGCAGTGCTAGATACGCAACTAACTATGGCTACACCTTC; cdr3_aa: CSARYATNYGYTF
v_call: TRBV15; clone_size: NA; d_call: NA; cdr3_length: 15; j_call: TRBJ1-3; cdr3_nt: TGTGCCACCAGCAGAGATACAGGGTTTGGAAACACCATATATTTT; cdr3_aa: CATSRDTGFGNTIYF
v_call: TRBV24-1; clone_size: many; d_call: NA; cdr3_length: 20; j_call: TRBJ1-2; cdr3_nt: TGTGCCACCAGTGATTTTACCGAATACCGTACAGGAGAGCCTAACTATGGCTACACCTTC; cdr3_aa: CATSDFTEYRTGEPNYGYTF
v_call: TRBV6-5; clone_size: many; d_call: NA; cdr3_length: 13; j_call: TRBJ1-1; cdr3_nt: TGTGCCAGCAGTTATGGCGGTATGGCAAAAGCTTTCTTT; cdr3_aa: CASSYGGMAKAFF
v_call: TRBV6-1; clone_size: many; d_call: NA; cdr3_length: 15; j_call: TRBJ1-2; cdr3_nt: TGTGCCAGCAGACCTGGTGAAGGGATGGCCTATGGCTACACCTTC; cdr3_aa: CASRPGEGMAYGYTF
v_call: TRBV30; clone_size: many; d_call: NA; cdr3_length: 14; j_call: TRBJ1-5; cdr3_nt: TGTGCCTGGAGTGACGGTGGGGGCAATCAGCCCCAGCATTTT; cdr3_aa: CAWSDGGGNQPQHF
v_call: TRBV20-1; clone_size: many; d_call: NA; cdr3_length: 12; j_call: TRBJ1-2; cdr3_nt: TGCAGTGCTAGGCCCAGGGTCTATGGCTACACCTTC; cdr3_aa: CSARPRVYGYTF
v_call: TRBV28; clone_size: NA; d_call: TRBD1; cdr3_length: 15; j_call: TRBJ1-5; cdr3_nt: TGTGCCAGCTTCGAGACGAGACAGGGGAATCAGCCCCAGCATTTT; cdr3_aa: CASFETRQGNQPQHF
v_call: TRBV28; clone_size: many; d_call: TRBD1; cdr3_length: 19; j_call: TRBJ1-4; cdr3_nt: TGTGCCAGCAGTTTCCAAGGACAGGTGTCCGTGGCAACTAATGAAAAACTGTTTTTT; cdr3_aa: CASSFQGQVSVATNEKLFF
v_call: TRBV27; clone_size: many; d_call: NA; cdr3_length: 12; j_call: TRBJ1-2; cdr3_nt: TGTGCCAGCAAAGGTTCAGGAACGGCCTACACCTTC; cdr3_aa: CASKGSGTAYTF
v_call: TRBV6-1; clone_size: NA; d_call: NA; cdr3_length: 12; j_call: TRBJ2-7; cdr3_nt: TGTGTTAGCGTGGTGGGGTTTTACGAGCAGTACTTC; cdr3_aa: CVSVVGFYEQYF
v_call: TRBV28; clone_size: NA; d_call: NA; cdr3_length: 16; j_call: TRBJ1-4; cdr3_nt: TGTGCCAGCAGTTTTCCGACCGGGAGTATACACGAAAAACTGTTTTTT; cdr3_aa: CASSFPTGSIHEKLFF
v_call: TRBV28; clone_size: many; d_call: NA; cdr3_length: 15; j_call: TRBJ1-4; cdr3_nt: TGTGCCAGCGCTGCACCTGGTAGCGCTAATGAAAAACTGTTTTTT; cdr3_aa: CASAAPGSANEKLFF
v_call: TRBV10-3; clone_size: many; d_call: NA; cdr3_length: 14; j_call: TRBJ1-1; cdr3_nt: TGTGCCATCAGTGATGGGAGGACGAACACTGAAGCTTTCTTT; cdr3_aa: CAISDGRTNTEAFF
v_call: TRBV9; clone_size: few; d_call: NA; cdr3_length: 15; j_call: TRBJ1-6; cdr3_nt: TGTGCCAGCAGCGTAGAGGGGACATCGGTATCACCCCTCCACTTT; cdr3_aa: CASSVEGTSVSPLHF
v_call: TRBV20-1; clone_size: NA; d_call: TRBD2; cdr3_length: 14; j_call: TRBJ2-2; cdr3_nt: TGCAGTGCCGCTAGCGGGTCGGTCACCGGGGAGCTGTTTTTT; cdr3_aa: CSAASGSVTGELFF
v_call: TRBV18; clone_size: few; d_call: NA; cdr3_length: 16; j_call: TRBJ2-2; cdr3_nt: TGTGCCAGCTCCGTAAATAGCGGCGCGAACACCGGGGAGCTGTTTTTT; cdr3_aa: CASSVNSGANTGELFF
v_call: TRBV7-8; clone_size: many; d_call: NA; cdr3_length: 14; j_call: TRBJ2-2; cdr3_nt: TGTGCCAGCAGCCCGACTGGGGTGGGGGGGGAGCTGTTTTTT; cdr3_aa: CASSPTGVGGELFF